Below, 26 T cell receptor beta chains from the same sample are listed, as sequenced in a study of blood T cell repertoires in COVID-19. TCRdb's table, derived via immunoSEQ multiplex PCR, lists solely in-frame clones and lacks some. The data hold tens of thousands of clones, with roughly 73% observed a single time. Sequencing was done on a sample of peripheral blood. The receptors were sampled from a human donor in a cohort sampled during active COVID-19.

V usage is TRBV7-2 and J usage is TRBJ2-2, with 9 bases identical to TRBD2. V shed 5 bases and J 16 bases; nucleotides not matched to a gene: 11. The CDR3 is made up of 13 amino acids. In germline, CDR1 is SGHTA, CDR2 FQGNSA. CDR3 region: CASSPRTSVDPFF. The CDR3 DNA reads as TGTGCCAGCAGCCCCCGGACTAGCGTGGATCCGTTTTTT.

The chain is built from TRBV25-1 and TRBJ2-5; 8 nucleotides align to TRBD1. The CDR3 runs 15 residues. Germline-derived CDR1 and CDR2 are MGHDK and SYGVNS. Germline trimming cut 4 bases from V and 4 bases from J; bases unmatched to any gene: 8. The CDR3, as DNA: TGTGCCAGCAGTGTACCTGGGACAGGTGTAGAGACCCAGTACTTC. As protein: CASSVPGTGVETQYF.

The rearrangement joins TRBV7-2 to TRBJ2-3, with D possibly matching TRBD2 (5 bases). This CDR3 is built from 15 residues. V was shortened by 5 bases and J by 2 bases, with 14 bases between the two germline ends. The germline CDR1 and CDR2 sequences are SGHTA and FQGNSA. CDR3 protein: CASSLIRGLTDTQYF. The CDR3 DNA is TGTGCCAGCAGCCTAATCCGCGGACTCACAGATACGCAGTATTTT.

The chain recombines TRBV5-4 with TRBJ1-1; D not resolved. Germline lookup yields CDR1 SGHNT and CDR2 YYREEE (reference sequence). This CDR3 is 11 amino acids long. V was cut by 3 bases and J by 4 bases, with 4 bases left in between. CDR3: CASSYSTEAFF. The CDR3 DNA follows: TGTGCCAGCAGCTATAGCACTGAAGCTTTCTTT.

The chain joins TRBV28 to TRBJ2-7; possible D gene TRBD1, 5 bases. The V gene lost 2 bases and the J gene lost 0 bases, with 11 bases spanning the gap. The CDR3 is 15 residues long. CDR1 and CDR2 (germline): MDHEN, SYDVKM. CDR3 in DNA: TGTGCCAGCAGTTTACTGGGGCATCCCTCCTACGAGCAGTACTTC. It yields the protein CASSLLGHPSYEQYF.

The rearrangement uses TRBV5-1 and TRBJ2-5, with a possible D match to TRBD1 (6 bases). This CDR3 region has 14 residues. V lost 4 bases and J lost 7, with 17 bases in between. The germline V gene has CDR1 SGHRS and CDR2 YFSETQ. The DNA for the CDR3 is TGCGCCAGCAGCGGGGCCGACAGGTCCCGGACCCAGTACTTC. Translating gives CASSGADRSRTQYF.

V gene TRBV5-1 combines with J gene TRBJ2-2; no clear D gene. Trimming took off 0 bases at V and 4 bases at J, with 7 bases between the two ends. In germline, CDR1 is SGHRS, CDR2 YFSETQ. This CDR3 is 14 amino acids long. Written as DNA, the CDR3 is TGCGCCAGCAGCTTGGCCCCTAGCACCGGGGAGCTGTTTTTT. It translates to CASSLAPSTGELFF.

This chain connects TRBV21-1 to TRBJ2-2; the table names TRBD2, a call not compared with the DNA. TRBV21-1 is a pseudogene locus. The CDR3 runs 16 residues. The CDR3 is CAGKKRSFLHTGELFF. The CDR3 nucleotides are TGTGCCGGCAAGAAGAGGAGCTTTTTACACACCGGGGAGCTGTTTTTT.

This chain uses TRBV5-5 with TRBJ1-5, with unresolved D. Trimming pared 4 bases from V and 0 bases from J, leaving 14 bases between. Germline CDR1 is SGHKS and CDR2 is YYEKEE (reference sequence). The CDR3 totals 16 residues. CDR3 region: CASSRVWEYSNQPQHF. The CDR3, as DNA: TGTGCCAGCAGCCGGGTCTGGGAGTATAGCAATCAGCCCCAGCATTTT. The variable domain in full, completed from reference TRBV5-5 and TRBJ1-5, reads DAGVTQSPTHLIKTRGQQVTLRCSPISGHKSVSWYQQVLGQGPQFIFQYYEKEERGRGNFPDRFSARQFPNYSSELNVNALLLGDSALYLCASSRVWEYSNQPQHFGDGTRLSIL.

The chain joins TRBV5-4 to TRBJ2-7, with D maybe TRBD2 (7 bases). Germline values: CDR1 SGHNT, CDR2 YYREEE (reference sequence). V lost 4 bases to trimming and J lost 3 bases, with 17 bases between them. CDR3 length: 15 residues. The CDR3 here is CASSPRGGGHYEQYF. CDR3 nucleotide sequence: TGTGCCAGCAGCCCGAGGGGCGGGGGACACTACGAGCAGTACTTC.

This chain joins TRBV29-1 and TRBJ2-3; D is possibly TRBD1 (6 bases). V gave up 8 bases and J gave up 4 bases, with 13 bases separating them. Germline lookup yields CDR1 SQVTM and CDR2 ANQGSEA. This CDR3 is 12 amino acids long. CDR3 sequence: CSTEGEADTQYF. CDR3 sequence (DNA): TGCAGCACTGAGGGGGAAGCAGATACGCAGTATTTT.

In its sample, this clone was seen once. The rearrangement links TRBV4-1 to TRBJ2-2, with D possibly matching TRBD2 (5 bases). Germline V gene lookup returns CDR1 MGHRA and CDR2 YSYEKL. The V end was cut by 3 bases, the J end by 2 bases, with 10 bases between. This CDR3 is 15 amino acids long. The CDR3 DNA reads as TGCGCCAGCAGCCACCCCCCGGGAAACACCGGGGAGCTGTTTTTT. It yields the protein CASSHPPGNTGELFF.

This chain joins TRBV28 and TRBJ2-7, with TRBD1 matching over 9 bases. V was clipped by 8 bases and J by 2 bases; unmatched bases: 13. CDR3 length: 16 residues. From germline, CDR1 is MDHEN and CDR2 SYDVKM. CDR3 sequence: CASFGVPDRGAYEQYF. The DNA of the CDR3 is TGTGCCAGCTTTGGGGTGCCGGACAGGGGAGCCTACGAGCAGTACTTC.

The CDR3 region is CASSLSGAPEAFF. DNA for the CDR3: TGCGCCAGCAGCTTGTCGGGTGCACCTGAAGCTTTCTTT. V usage is TRBV5-1 and J usage is TRBJ1-1, with D uncertain. CDR3 length: 13 amino acids. Germline-derived CDR1 and CDR2 are SGHRS and YFSETQ. The V gene lost 1 base and the J gene lost 6 bases, with 10 bases spanning the gap. The entire variable domain, with the rest obtained from reference TRBV5-1 and TRBJ1-1, is as follows: KAGVTQTPRYLIKTRGQQVTLSCSPISGHRSVSWYQQTPGQGLQFLFEYFSETQRNKGNFPGRFSGRQFSNSRSEMNVSTLELGDSALYLCASSLSGAPEAFFGQGTRLTVV.

The chain recombines TRBV11-2 with TRBJ2-5; D possibly corresponds to TRBD2 (5 bases). Germline V CDR1 and CDR2: SGHAT, FQNNGV. The CDR3 covers 15 residues. Trimming cost V 3 bases and J 5 bases, with 16 bases left between them. The CDR3 nucleotides are TGTGCCAGCAGCTTCGGGGTAGCATCACGCGAGACCCAGTACTTC. It encodes CASSFGVASRETQYF.

The chain's CDR3 is CASSEVRGGSLYEQFF. Written as DNA, the CDR3 is TGCGCCAGCAGTGAGGTTAGGGGCGGGAGTCTCTATGAGCAGTTCTTC. V and J are TRBV10-1 and TRBJ2-1; 7 bases match TRBD2. Germline-derived CDR1 and CDR2 are WNHNN and SYGVQD (reference sequence). CDR3 size: 16 residues. J was trimmed by 8 bases and V by 2 bases; bases with no gene match: 12.

The chain carries TRBV18 and TRBJ2-1, with 10 nucleotides matching TRBD2. V dropped 3 bases and J dropped 9; count of bases not matched to a gene: 17. This CDR3 contains 18 residues. CDR1 KGHSH and CDR2 LQKENI come from the germline V gene. This CDR3 is CASSPPTSGPAGYLEQFF. The CDR3 region has the DNA TGTGCCAGCTCACCGCCGACTAGCGGGCCGGCGGGATATCTTGAGCAGTTCTTC. Together with reference TRBV18 and TRBJ2-1, the CDR3 gives the full variable domain: NAGVMQNPRHLVRRRGQEARLRCSPMKGHSHVYWYRQLPEEGLKFMVYLQKENIIDESGMPKERFSAEFPKEGPSILRIQQVVRGDSAAYFCASSPPTSGPAGYLEQFFGPGTRLTVL.

The V and J genes are TRBV5-1 and TRBJ2-2, with D possibly matching TRBD2 (6 bases). Per the germline V gene, CDR1 is SGHRS and CDR2 is YFSETQ. V dropped 4 bases and J dropped 6 bases, with 13 bases sitting between them. The CDR3 covers 14 residues. CDR3 sequence (DNA): TGCGCCAGCAGCCACGGACTAAGGCCCGGGGAGCTGTTTTTT. Its protein is CASSHGLRPGELFF.

The gene calls are TRBV28 and TRBJ2-7; D unclear. CDR1 MDHEN and CDR2 SYDVKM come from the germline V gene. This CDR3 comprises 15 residues. The germline V and J ends were trimmed by 5 bases and 2 bases, with 16 bases remaining between them. The CDR3, as DNA: TGTGCCAGCAGTCAAACTCCGACAAATACCTACGAGCAGTACTTC. Amino acids: CASSQTPTNTYEQYF.

This sequence joins TRBV5-1 and TRBJ2-7, with 9 bases that match TRBD2. V trimming: 4 bases; J trimming: 4 bases; junction bases outside the gene matches: 15. The CDR3 loop spans 17 amino acids. Germline V gene data show CDR1 as SGHRS and CDR2 as YFSETQ. DNA for the CDR3: TGCGCCAGCAGCCTCTCCTCCGGGACTAGCAGGGGGTACGAGCAGTACTTC. Its protein product is CASSLSSGTSRGYEQYF.

This sequence joins TRBV5-5 and TRBJ2-5; D is perhaps TRBD2 (6 bases). The CDR3 covers 14 residues. CDR1 SGHKS and CDR2 YYEKEE come from the germline V gene (reference sequence). Trimming removed 3 bases from V and 4 bases from J, with 13 bases in between. CDR3 coding DNA: TGTGCCAGCAGCTCGGGGGACGGGGTAGAGACCCAGTACTTC. It is translated as CASSSGDGVETQYF.

The V and J genes are TRBV7-2 and TRBJ1-1; 8 bases fit TRBD1. Trimming cost V 5 bases and J 4 bases; bases outside gene matches: 6. The germline gives CDR1 SGHTA, CDR2 FQGNSA. CDR3 length: 14 amino acids. CDR3 in DNA: TGTGCCAGCAGCAAAGGGACAGGATTCACTGAAGCTTTCTTT. This gives the protein CASSKGTGFTEAFF.

V and J are TRBV27 and TRBJ2-5; TRBD2 aligns across 7 bases. CDR3 size: 15 residues. After removal of 3 bases from V and 1 base from J, the junction contained 5 bases not matched to a gene. CDR1 is MNHEY and CDR2 is SMNVEV in the germline V gene (reference sequence). DNA of the CDR3: TGTGCCAGCAGTTTCACGGCGGGAGCCCAAGAGACCCAGTACTTC. Its translation is CASSFTAGAQETQYF.

The rearrangement uses TRBV19 and TRBJ2-1; 8 bases map to TRBD1. Germline CDR1 and CDR2: LNHDA and SQIVND (reference sequence). Trimming cost V 7 bases and J 6 bases; bases outside gene matches: 5. The CDR3 runs to 13 residues. For the CDR3, the DNA is TGTGCCAGTATGACAGGGGCTGTCAATGAGCAGTTCTTC. Translating gives CASMTGAVNEQFF.

CDR3 DNA: TGCGCCAGCAGCCAAGAGGGCAATTCTGGAAACACCATATATTTT. It translates to CASSQEGNSGNTIYF. V and J are TRBV4-1 and TRBJ1-3; D uncertain. With 0 bases removed from V and 1 base from J, the gap between germline ends came to 7 bases. The CDR3 runs 15 residues. From germline, CDR1 is MGHRA and CDR2 YSYEKL.

This chain joins TRBV20-1 and TRBJ2-5; 7 bases agree with TRBD2. Trimming removed 3 bases from V and 1 base from J; junction bases left unmatched: 2. Germline V gene sequence: CDR1 DFQATT, CDR2 SNEGSKA (reference sequence). This CDR3 contains 13 residues. In nucleotides, the CDR3 is TGCAGTGCTAGTCGCGGGAGCCAAGAGACCCAGTACTTC. This codes for CSASRGSQETQYF.